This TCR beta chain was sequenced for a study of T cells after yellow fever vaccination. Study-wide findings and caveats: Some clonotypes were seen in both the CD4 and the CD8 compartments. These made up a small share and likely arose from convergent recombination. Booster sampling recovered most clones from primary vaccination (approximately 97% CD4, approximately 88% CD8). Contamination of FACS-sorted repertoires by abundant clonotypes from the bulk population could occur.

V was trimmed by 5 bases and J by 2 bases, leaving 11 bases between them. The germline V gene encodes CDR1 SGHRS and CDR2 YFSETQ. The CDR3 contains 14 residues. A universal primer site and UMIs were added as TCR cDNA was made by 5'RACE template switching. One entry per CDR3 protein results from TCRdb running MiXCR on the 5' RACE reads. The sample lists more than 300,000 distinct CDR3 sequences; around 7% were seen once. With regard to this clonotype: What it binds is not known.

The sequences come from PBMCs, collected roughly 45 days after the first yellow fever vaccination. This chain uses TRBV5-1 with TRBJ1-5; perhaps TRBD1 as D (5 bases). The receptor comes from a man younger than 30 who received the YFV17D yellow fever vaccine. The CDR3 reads CASREVGGNQPQHF. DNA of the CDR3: TGCGCCAGCAGAGAAGTAGGGGGCAATCAGCCCCAGCATTTT.